This T cell receptor beta chain was sequenced in a study of OX40 agonist ivuxolimab in advanced cancers. For context, the study as a whole: The costimulatory receptor OX40 (CD134) was targeted by ivuxolimab, a fully human IgG2 agonistic monoclonal antibody. Intravenous ivuxolimab was administered to patients every 2 weeks at six dose levels: 0.01, 0.1, 0.3, 1.5, 3 and 10 mg/kg. Of the 50 to 55 patients in dose escalation, about 20 had hepatocellular carcinoma, approximately 15 had melanoma, 9 had renal cell carcinoma and 9 had head and neck cancer. The dose-escalation cohort was over 70% male with a mean age of about 60 years, ranging from about 23 to 85. Prior anti-PD-1, anti-PD-L1 or anti-CTLA-4 therapy was permitted, and checkpoint inhibitors had been received by around 39% of dose-escalation patients. Partial responses occurred in three dose-escalation patients: two with cutaneous melanoma and one with hepatocellular carcinoma. The purpose of peripheral TCRbeta sequencing was to test whether ivuxolimab changed TCR sequence diversity and led to clonal T-cell expansion. The paper describes the monotherapy dose-escalation part (N of about 55 patients) of the phase I trial of ivuxolimab.

Results and caveats for the whole study, not just this receptor: After ivuxolimab, expanded clones were on average more numerous among CD8+ T cells than among CD4+ T cells. Low levels of normalized T-cell clonal expansion were also seen in some patients who did not respond. The antigen specificity of the peripheral T cells that underwent clonal expansion was not determined. Partial responders in the 0.1-3.0 mg/kg groups had among the lowest normalized peripheral clonal expansion, especially among CD8+ T cells. At doses of 0.1 to 3.0 mg/kg, clonal expansion of both CD4+ and CD8+ blood T cells was observed from baseline to week 6.

Worth noting for this clone: The specificity of this receptor is unknown. No quality values exist for individual bases; no much larger clone is one base distant.

The CDR3, from cysteine to phenylalanine, totals 13 residues. This entry keeps only the CDR3 DNA: 39 bases, framed from base 1. For this chain, trimming is 4 bases at the V end and 8 bases at the J end, and the number of junction bases without a gene match is 7. Per the germline V gene, SQVTM is the CDR1 and ANQGSEA is the CDR2. Genomic DNA was extracted from sorted cells for sequencing of the TCRbeta CDR3 region. TCRbeta CDR3 regions were sequenced using the immunoSEQ Assay. TCRdb provides this immuneACCESS table in a form limited to in-frame rearrangements. Some clones are lacking; in checked studies, under half of them reflect an unresolved V gene, and why the rest are absent is not known. The sample contains 40,000 or so clones, 60% to 80% of them found a single time. The top ten hold less than 25% of the sample. Patients with autoimmune disease history or receiving systemic immunosuppression were excluded from the trial. In every dose cohort, peripheral blood was drawn for TCR sequencing at baseline, cycle 4 day 1, and cycle 7 day 1. The samples were taken from a phase I, first-in-human, multicenter, open-label dose-escalation trial of ivuxolimab. Adults with locally advanced or metastatic melanoma, renal cell carcinoma, hepatocellular carcinoma or head and neck squamous cell carcinoma were enrolled in the trial. Before TCR sequencing, CD4+ T cells and CD8+ T cells from peripheral blood were sorted into separate populations.

The sequencing used CD4+ or CD8+ T cells sorted from blood, collected in a trial of the OX40 agonist ivuxolimab. The TCR sequence derives from an adult with an advanced solid tumor such as melanoma, head and neck, liver or kidney cancer. The chain couples TRBV29-1 to TRBJ2-1; 8 central bases correspond to TRBD2. The bases are TGCAGCGTTGTTGGCGGGAGGCTCTATGAGCAGTTCTTC. It translates to CSVVGGRLYEQFF.